Presented here are 27 T cell receptor beta chains from one specimen sequenced in a study of T cell repertoires in cytomegalovirus infection. TCRdb independently ran MiXCR on the reads; one entry per CDR3 protein. The repertoire holds over 150,000 distinct CDR3 sequences, with 17% as singletons. The sample consisted of CD8+ T cells from PBMCs. The receptor source for this set is a human donor in good health (CMV status not recorded). Some clones in this sample may be carry-over from other donors' samples.

This clonotype was picked up one time. The chain couples TRBV27 to TRBJ2-3; tentatively, D is TRBD1 (5 bases). Germline assignment: CDR1 MNHEY and CDR2 SMNVEV (reference sequence). The V and J ends lost 2 bases and 10 bases respectively, with 22 bases between them. The CDR3 spans 16 residues. This CDR3 reads CASSLNLGGAKPSQYF. The CDR3 DNA follows: TGTGCCAGCAGTTTAAACCTAGGTGGGGCCAAGCCCTCGCAGTATTTT.

The chain couples TRBV7-3 to TRBJ1-1; no firm D call. With 6 bases removed from V and 11 bases from J, the gap between germline ends came to 13 bases. CDR1 SGHTA and CDR2 FQGTGA come from the germline V gene. The CDR3 has 11 residues. The CDR3 region has the DNA TGTGCCAGCAGAGGCGTCCGCGAGGCTTTCTTT. It encodes CASRGVREAFF.

In this sample, this clonotype turned up a few times. The chain couples TRBV4-3 to TRBJ2-1; D is possibly TRBD1 (6 bases). With 3 bases removed from V and 7 bases from J, the gap between germline ends came to 13 bases. The CDR3 length is 14 residues. The V gene's germline CDR1 is LGHNA and CDR2 YSLEER. As DNA, the CDR3 is TGCGCCAGCAGCCATTGGGAACAGGGAAATGAGCAGTTCTTC. Protein sequence: CASSHWEQGNEQFF.

The chain couples TRBV5-5 to TRBJ2-5; 8 nucleotides line up with TRBD1. V dropped 6 bases and J dropped 4; count of bases not matched to a gene: 14. Looked up from germline, CDR1 is SGHKS and CDR2 is YYEKEE (reference sequence). The CDR3 totals 16 residues. CDR3 bases: TGTGCCAGCAACCCGGAGCGGACAGGGTGGAGAGAGACCCAGTACTTC. Its translation: CASNPERTGWRETQYF.

This clonotype was observed a handful of times. V and J are TRBV29-1 and TRBJ1-3; D call uncertain. Germline CDR1 SQVTM, CDR2 ANQGSEA. There are 16 residues in the CDR3. Between the trimmed V and J ends, which lost 5 bases and 2 bases, there was a span of 19 bases. CDR3 region: CSVLPGGRVPGNTIYF. As DNA, the CDR3 is TGCAGCGTTCTTCCGGGAGGAAGGGTCCCTGGAAACACCATATATTTT.

The DNA of the CDR3 is TGTGCCAGCAGTTACACGGCAGCGAACACCGGGGAGCTGTTTTTT. Translated, it gives CASSYTAANTGELFF. The rearrangement joins TRBV6-2 or TRBV6-3 to TRBJ2-2; D unresolved. V was pared by 2 bases and J by 0 bases, with 7 bases between. Per germline, CDR1 MNHEY and CDR2 SVGEGT. The CDR3 totals 15 residues.

The rearrangement uses TRBV7-6 and TRBJ2-1; TRBD1 might be the D (5 bases). The CDR3 consists of 14 residues. Per germline, CDR1 SGHVS and CDR2 FNYEAQ. Trimming removed 3 bases from V and 5 bases from J, with 11 bases in between. As DNA, the CDR3 is TGTGCCAGCAGCTTCTGGGGCCCGAACAATGAGCAGTTCTTC. Its translation is CASSFWGPNNEQFF.

In its sample, this clonotype was seen a few times. The V call is TRBV10-1, the J call TRBJ1-1, with 9 bases matching TRBD1. Unmatched junction bases numbered 7, after V lost 7 bases and J lost 1 base. This CDR3 comprises 15 residues. Germline V gives CDR1 WNHNN, CDR2 SYGVQD (reference sequence). The CDR3 reads CASNTGTGPNTEAFF. CDR3 coding DNA: TGCGCCAGCAATACCGGGACAGGGCCGAACACTGAAGCTTTCTTT.

This clonotype was counted a few times. The V call is TRBV29-1, the J call TRBJ2-2; perhaps D is TRBD1 or TRBD2 (5 bases each). The CDR3 is made up of 14 amino acids. Germline assignment: CDR1 SQVTM and CDR2 ANQGSEA. V gave up 3 bases and J gave up 2 bases, with 10 bases separating them. CDR3 sequence: CSVDRDGNTGELFF. CDR3 sequence (DNA): TGCAGCGTTGATCGGGACGGAAACACCGGGGAGCTGTTTTTT.

This clonotype was found many times. The chain combines TRBV7-2 with TRBJ1-5, with no clear D. The length of the CDR3 is 15 residues. Germline CDR1 SGHTA, CDR2 FQGNSA. Trimming shortened V by 6 bases and J by 0 bases, and 12 bases separated the two germline ends. The CDR3 coding sequence is TGTGCCAGCAGTTTGGGAGGGTATAGCAATCAGCCCCAGCATTTT. It encodes CASSLGGYSNQPQHF. Complete variable domain (other parts from reference TRBV7-2 and TRBJ1-5): GAGVSQSPSNKVTEKGKDVELRCDPISGHTALYWYRQSLGQGLEFLIYFQGNSAPDKSGLPSDRFSAERTGGSVSTLTIQRTQQEDSAVYLCASSLGGYSNQPQHFGDGTRLSIL.

The chain recombines TRBV7-6 with TRBJ2-1; 10 bases fit TRBD2. In germline, CDR1 is SGHVS, CDR2 FNYEAQ. Trimming removed 1 base from V and 3 bases from J; junction bases left unmatched: 0. The CDR3 length is 15 residues. CDR3 sequence reads: CASSLGTSGYNEQFF. CDR3 nucleotide sequence: TGTGCCAGCAGCTTAGGGACTAGCGGCTACAATGAGCAGTTCTTC.

V gene TRBV7-9 combines with J gene TRBJ2-1, with 9 bases fitting TRBD1. The length of the CDR3 is 14 residues. V lost 5 bases, J lost 9 bases, and 8 bases stayed unmatched. Germline V gene sequence: CDR1 SEHNR, CDR2 FQNEAQ (reference sequence). The CDR3 sequence: CASSNPGQGIEQFF. In DNA, the CDR3 is TGTGCCAGCAGCAATCCGGGACAGGGAATTGAGCAGTTCTTC.

This clonotype was found a few times. The chain is built from TRBV6-2 or TRBV6-3 and TRBJ2-6; no clear D gene. Germline V gene lookup returns CDR1 MNHEY and CDR2 SVGEGT. V was clipped by 6 bases and J by 0 bases, with 6 bases between them. The CDR3 is 14 amino acids. As DNA, the CDR3 is TGTGCCAGCAGAACGGGCTCTGGGGCCAACGTCCTGACTTTC. This translates into CASRTGSGANVLTF.

This clonotype has a handful of counts. The genes are TRBV4-3 and TRBJ2-1; the match to TRBD2 covers 9 bases. Germline V gives CDR1 LGHNA, CDR2 YSLEER. This CDR3 is 15 amino acids long. Trimming removed 7 bases from V and 6 bases from J; junction bases left unmatched: 10. CDR3 bases: TGCGCCAGCACCGTTACTAGCGGGCGGGCCAATGAGCAGTTCTTC. The encoded protein is CASTVTSGRANEQFF.

The V and J genes are TRBV4-2 and TRBJ1-1, with D unresolved. V was cut by 6 bases and J by 0 bases, with 5 bases left in between. The CDR3 contains 12 residues. The V gene's germline CDR1 is LGHNA and CDR2 YNFKEQ. CDR3 region: CASRRMNTEAFF. CDR3 coding DNA: TGTGCCAGCAGGCGTATGAACACTGAAGCTTTCTTT.

The chain employs TRBV7-9 and TRBJ2-7, with D maybe TRBD1 (5 bases). V was cut by 5 bases and J by 4 bases, with 15 bases left in between. Germline V gives CDR1 SEHNR, CDR2 FQNEAQ (reference sequence). The CDR3 sequence is 14 residues long. The CDR3 DNA is TGTGCCAGCAGCGTATCGGGCAGGGTGTACGAGCAGTACTTC. It yields the protein CASSVSGRVYEQYF.

The CDR3: CASSPQASGANVLTF. In DNA, the CDR3 is TGTGCCAGCAGTCCGCAGGCTTCGGGGGCCAACGTCCTGACTTTC. V gene TRBV28 combines with J gene TRBJ2-6, with D unclear. The germline V gene encodes CDR1 MDHEN and CDR2 SYDVKM. The CDR3 covers 15 residues. V was pared by 5 bases and J by 4 bases, with 12 bases between.

This chain connects TRBV24-1 to TRBJ2-2; 13 bases fit TRBD2. The junction had 5 bases not matched to a gene; V was cut back by 1 base and J by 1 base. Germline values: CDR1 KGHDR, CDR2 SFDVKD. The CDR3 extends over 19 amino acids. CDR3 bases: TGTGCCACCAGTGATTTCCCGAGGACTAGCGGGGGGAACACCGGGGAGCTGTTTTTT. Protein sequence: CATSDFPRTSGGNTGELFF.

This clonotype came up a few times. The chain uses TRBV12-5 and TRBJ1-2; D is perhaps TRBD1 (6 bases). Germline CDR1 LGHNT, CDR2 FRNRAP. This CDR3 has 15 residues. Trimming pared 6 bases from V and 6 bases from J, leaving 20 bases between. CDR3 region: CASGLGQTHGDGYTF. CDR3 in DNA: TGTGCTAGTGGCCTCGGACAGACTCATGGGGATGGCTACACCTTC.

The table lists this clonotype with a few counts. This sequence joins TRBV7-2 and TRBJ2-3; the match to TRBD2 covers 9 bases. The germline V gene encodes CDR1 SGHTA and CDR2 FQGNSA. The J segment lost 2 bases and the V segment lost 1 base, leaving 7 bases of the junction unmatched. This CDR3 contains 17 residues. CDR3 protein: CASSLGSRTSVTDTQYF. CDR3 in DNA: TGTGCCAGCAGCTTAGGCTCCAGGACTAGCGTCACAGATACGCAGTATTTT.

The J gene is TRBJ2-1, the V gene TRBV6-5; no firm D call. This CDR3 spans 14 amino acids. V shed 10 bases and J shed 0 bases, with 13 bases lying between them. Germline CDR1 MNHEY, CDR2 SVGAGI. The CDR3, as DNA: TGTGCCAACTACAGAAGAAGCTCCTACAATGAGCAGTTCTTC. The encoded protein is CANYRRSSYNEQFF.

This clonotype was counted only a few times. The chain links TRBV7-9 to TRBJ2-1, with D possibly being TRBD1 (6 bases). The CDR3 covers 16 residues. V shed 5 bases and J shed 0 bases, with 14 bases lying between them. Germline V gene lookup returns CDR1 SEHNR and CDR2 FQNEAQ (reference sequence). The CDR3 loop reads CASSPQQGPSYNEQFF. The CDR3 nucleotides are TGTGCCAGCAGCCCACAGCAGGGGCCCTCCTACAATGAGCAGTTCTTC.

The rearrangement uses TRBV11-2 and TRBJ2-1, with 9 bases aligning to TRBD2. V trimming: 2 bases; J trimming: 10 bases; junction bases outside the gene matches: 12. The germline V gene encodes CDR1 SGHAT and CDR2 FQNNGV. CDR3 length equals 16 residues. The CDR3 DNA reads TGTGCCAGCAGCTTACTGCCGGGACTAGCCAGACAGGAGCAGTTCTTC. Residues: CASSLLPGLARQEQFF.

Here the CDR3 reads CASSLDPLAGGLGETQYF. The CDR3 coding sequence is TGTGCCAGCAGCTTAGACCCCCTAGCGGGGGGGCTGGGTGAGACCCAGTACTTC. This chain links TRBV7-2 with TRBJ2-5; TRBD2 aligns across 12 bases. There are 18 residues in the CDR3. Germline trimming cut 1 base from V and 5 bases from J; bases unmatched to any gene: 11. In germline, CDR1 is SGHTA, CDR2 FQGNSA.

This clonotype was found a few times. The rearrangement links TRBV20-1 to TRBJ2-2; D not resolved. The length of the CDR3 is 13 residues. CDR1 is DFQATT, CDR2 SNEGSKA, per germline (reference sequence). V was clipped by 3 bases and J by 1 base, with 6 bases between them. Here the CDR3 DNA reads TGCAGTGCTAGTGTCTGGAACACCGGGGAGCTGTTTTTT. This sequence encodes CSASVWNTGELFF.

The J gene is TRBJ1-1, the V gene TRBV7-9, with a possible D match to TRBD1 (5 bases). Per the germline V gene, CDR1 is SEHNR and CDR2 is FQNEAQ (reference sequence). The V and J ends lost 4 bases and 2 bases respectively, with 23 bases between them. The CDR3 length is 18 residues. The DNA of the CDR3 is TGTGCCAGCAGCTCCTACCGACTCTCGGGGGTCAACAACACTGAAGCTTTCTTT. Amino acid sequence: CASSSYRLSGVNNTEAFF.

This chain connects TRBV5-1 to TRBJ1-1; D unresolved. Germline V gives CDR1 SGHRS, CDR2 YFSETQ. The CDR3 is made up of 14 amino acids. The germline V and J ends were trimmed by 0 bases and 0 bases, with 6 bases remaining between them. The CDR3 protein is CASSLDQLNTEAFF. CDR3 DNA: TGCGCCAGCAGCTTGGACCAGCTGAACACTGAAGCTTTCTTT.